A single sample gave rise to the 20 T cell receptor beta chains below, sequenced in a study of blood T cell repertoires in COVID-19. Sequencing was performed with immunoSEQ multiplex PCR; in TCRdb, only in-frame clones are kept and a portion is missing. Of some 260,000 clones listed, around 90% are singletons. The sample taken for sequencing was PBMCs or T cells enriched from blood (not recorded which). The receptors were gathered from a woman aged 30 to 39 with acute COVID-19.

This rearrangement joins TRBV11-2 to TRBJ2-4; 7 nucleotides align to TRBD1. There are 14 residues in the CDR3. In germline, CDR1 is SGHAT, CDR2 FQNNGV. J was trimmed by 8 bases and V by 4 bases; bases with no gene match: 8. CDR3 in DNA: TGTGCCAGCAGCTCGACAGGGCGGAGGCACATTCAGTACTTC. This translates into CASSSTGRRHIQYF.

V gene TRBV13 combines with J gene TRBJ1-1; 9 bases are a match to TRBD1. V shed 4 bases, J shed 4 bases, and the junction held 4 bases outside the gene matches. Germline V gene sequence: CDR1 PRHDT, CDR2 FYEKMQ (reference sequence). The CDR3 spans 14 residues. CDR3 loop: CASSSPDRGTEAFF. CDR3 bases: TGTGCCAGCAGCTCCCCGGACAGGGGCACTGAAGCTTTCTTT.

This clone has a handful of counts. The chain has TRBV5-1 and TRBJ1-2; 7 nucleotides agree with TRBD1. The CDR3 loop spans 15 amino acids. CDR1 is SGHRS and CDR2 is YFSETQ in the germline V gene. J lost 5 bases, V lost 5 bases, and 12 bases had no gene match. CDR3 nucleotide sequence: TGCGCCAGCAGAATGGGCTTGGGACAGAGTTATGGCTACACCTTC. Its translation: CASRMGLGQSYGYTF.

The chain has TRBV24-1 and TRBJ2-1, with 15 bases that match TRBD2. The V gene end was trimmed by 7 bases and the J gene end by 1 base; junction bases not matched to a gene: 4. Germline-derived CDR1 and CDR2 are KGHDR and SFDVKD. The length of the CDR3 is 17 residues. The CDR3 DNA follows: TGTGCCACCAGCGGACTAGCGGGAGGGCAATCCTACAATGAGCAGTTCTTC. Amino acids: CATSGLAGGQSYNEQFF.

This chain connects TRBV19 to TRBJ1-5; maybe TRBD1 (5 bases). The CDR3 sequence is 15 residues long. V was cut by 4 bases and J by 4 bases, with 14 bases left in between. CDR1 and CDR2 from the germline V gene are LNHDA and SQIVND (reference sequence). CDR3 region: CASSRQFLGNQPQHF. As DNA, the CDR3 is TGTGCCAGTAGTAGACAGTTCCTAGGTAATCAGCCCCAGCATTTT. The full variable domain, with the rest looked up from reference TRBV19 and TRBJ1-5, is DGGITQSPKYLFRKEGQNVTLSCEQNLNHDAMYWYRQDPGQGLRLIYYSQIVNDFQKGDIAEGYSVSREKKESFPLTVTSAQKNPTAFYLCASSRQFLGNQPQHFGDGTRLSIL.

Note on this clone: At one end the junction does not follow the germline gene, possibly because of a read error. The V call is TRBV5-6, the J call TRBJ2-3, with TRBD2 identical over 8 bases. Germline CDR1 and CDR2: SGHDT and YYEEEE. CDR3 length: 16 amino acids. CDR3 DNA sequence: TGTGCCAGCAGCTTGCGGGGGGGCCGGGGCACGGATACGCAGTATTTT. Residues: CASSLRGGRGTDTQYF.

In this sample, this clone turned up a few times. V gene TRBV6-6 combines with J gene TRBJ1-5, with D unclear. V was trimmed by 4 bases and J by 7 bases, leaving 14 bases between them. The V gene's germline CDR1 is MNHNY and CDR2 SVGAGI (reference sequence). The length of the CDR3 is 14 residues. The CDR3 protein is CASSSLAGGQPQHF. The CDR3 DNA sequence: TGTGCCAGCAGTTCTCTTGCGGGAGGCCAGCCCCAGCATTTT.

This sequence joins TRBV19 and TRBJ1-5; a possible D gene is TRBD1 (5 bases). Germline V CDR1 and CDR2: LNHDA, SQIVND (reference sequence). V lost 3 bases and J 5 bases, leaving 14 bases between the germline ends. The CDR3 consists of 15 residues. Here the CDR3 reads CASSISQGGYQPQHF. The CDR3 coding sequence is TGTGCCAGTAGTATTTCGCAGGGTGGGTATCAGCCCCAGCATTTT.

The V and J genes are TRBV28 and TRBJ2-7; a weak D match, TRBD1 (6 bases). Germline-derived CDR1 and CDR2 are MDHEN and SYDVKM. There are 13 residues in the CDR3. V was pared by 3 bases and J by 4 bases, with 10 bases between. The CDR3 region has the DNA TGTGCCAGCAGTTTCCGACAGGAATACGAGCAGTACTTC. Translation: CASSFRQEYEQYF.

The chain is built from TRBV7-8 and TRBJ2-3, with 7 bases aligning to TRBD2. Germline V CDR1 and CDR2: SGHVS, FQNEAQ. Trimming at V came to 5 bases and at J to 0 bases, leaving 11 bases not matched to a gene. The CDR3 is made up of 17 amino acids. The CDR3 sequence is CASSQTADGRSTDTQYF. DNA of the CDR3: TGTGCCAGCAGCCAAACCGCGGACGGGAGGAGCACAGATACGCAGTATTTT.

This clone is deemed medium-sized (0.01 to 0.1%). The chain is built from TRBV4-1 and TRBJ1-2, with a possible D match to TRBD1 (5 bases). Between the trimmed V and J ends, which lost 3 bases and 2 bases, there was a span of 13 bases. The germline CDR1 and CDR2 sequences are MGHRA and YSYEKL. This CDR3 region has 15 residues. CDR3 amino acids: CASSQQEGANYGYTF. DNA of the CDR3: TGCGCCAGCAGCCAGCAAGAAGGGGCCAACTATGGCTACACCTTC.

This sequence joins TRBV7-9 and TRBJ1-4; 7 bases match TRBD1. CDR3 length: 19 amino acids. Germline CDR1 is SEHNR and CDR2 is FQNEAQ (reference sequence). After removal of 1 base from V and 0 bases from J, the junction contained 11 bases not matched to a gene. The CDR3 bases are TGTGCCAGCAGCTTAGGGTTGGAGGGGGCCTTTGCAACTAATGAAAAACTGTTTTTT. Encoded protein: CASSLGLEGAFATNEKLFF. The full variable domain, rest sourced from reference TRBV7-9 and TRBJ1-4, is DTGVSQNPRHKITKRGQNVTFRCDPISEHNRLYWYRQTLGQGPEFLTYFQNEAQLEKSRLLSDRFSAERPKGSFSTLEIQRTEQGDSAMYLCASSLGLEGAFATNEKLFFGSGTQLSVL.

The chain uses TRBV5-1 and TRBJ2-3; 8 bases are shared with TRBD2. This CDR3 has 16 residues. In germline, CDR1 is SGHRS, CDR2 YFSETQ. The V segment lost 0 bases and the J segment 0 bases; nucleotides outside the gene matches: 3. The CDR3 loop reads CASSLDGGDSTDTQYF. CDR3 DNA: TGCGCCAGCAGCTTGGACGGGGGGGATAGCACAGATACGCAGTATTTT. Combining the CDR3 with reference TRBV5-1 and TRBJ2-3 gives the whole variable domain KAGVTQTPRYLIKTRGQQVTLSCSPISGHRSVSWYQQTPGQGLQFLFEYFSETQRNKGNFPGRFSGRQFSNSRSEMNVSTLELGDSALYLCASSLDGGDSTDTQYFGPGTRLTVL.

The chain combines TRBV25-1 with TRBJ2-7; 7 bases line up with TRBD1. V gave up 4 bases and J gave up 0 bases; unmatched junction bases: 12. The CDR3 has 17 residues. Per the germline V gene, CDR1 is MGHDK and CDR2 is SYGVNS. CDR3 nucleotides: TGTGCCAGCAGTGGGCCCGGGACAGAGAATCCCTCCTACGAGCAGTACTTC. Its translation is CASSGPGTENPSYEQYF.

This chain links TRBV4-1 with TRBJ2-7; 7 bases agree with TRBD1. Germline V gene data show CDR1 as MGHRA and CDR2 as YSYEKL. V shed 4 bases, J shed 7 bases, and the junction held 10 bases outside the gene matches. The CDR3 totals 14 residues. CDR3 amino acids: CASSLKITQGEQYF. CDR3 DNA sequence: TGCGCCAGCAGCCTAAAGATTACACAGGGGGAGCAGTACTTC.

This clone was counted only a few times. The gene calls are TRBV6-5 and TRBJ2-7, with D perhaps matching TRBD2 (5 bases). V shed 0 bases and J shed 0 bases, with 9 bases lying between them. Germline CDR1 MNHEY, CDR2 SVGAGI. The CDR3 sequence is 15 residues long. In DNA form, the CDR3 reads TGTGCCAGCAGTTACTCGGGAGAACCCTCCTACGAGCAGTACTTC. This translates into CASSYSGEPSYEQYF.

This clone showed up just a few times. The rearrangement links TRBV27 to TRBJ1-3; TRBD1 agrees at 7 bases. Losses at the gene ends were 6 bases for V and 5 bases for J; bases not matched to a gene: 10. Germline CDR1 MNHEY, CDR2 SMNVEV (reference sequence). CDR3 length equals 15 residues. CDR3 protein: CASSAQGIGRNTIYF. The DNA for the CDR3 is TGTGCCAGCAGCGCACAGGGGATTGGGAGAAACACCATATATTTT.

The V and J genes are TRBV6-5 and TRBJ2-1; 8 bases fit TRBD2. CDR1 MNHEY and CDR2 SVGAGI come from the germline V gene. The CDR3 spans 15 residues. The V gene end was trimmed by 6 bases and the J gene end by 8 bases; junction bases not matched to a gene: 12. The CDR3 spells CASRPTSGPWYEQFF. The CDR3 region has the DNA TGTGCCAGCAGACCTACTAGCGGACCTTGGTATGAGCAGTTCTTC.

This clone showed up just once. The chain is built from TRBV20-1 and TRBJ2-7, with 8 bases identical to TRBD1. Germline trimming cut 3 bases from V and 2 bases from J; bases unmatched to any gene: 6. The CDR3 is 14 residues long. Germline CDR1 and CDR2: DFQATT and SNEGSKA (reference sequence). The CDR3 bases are TGCAGTGCTAGTACTAGGGACAGGACCTACGAGCAGTACTTC. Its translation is CSASTRDRTYEQYF.

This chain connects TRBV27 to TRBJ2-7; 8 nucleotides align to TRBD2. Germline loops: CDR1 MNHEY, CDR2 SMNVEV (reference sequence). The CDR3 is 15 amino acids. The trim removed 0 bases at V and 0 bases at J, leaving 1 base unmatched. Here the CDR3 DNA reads TGTGCCAGCAGTTTATCGAGCGGGAGCTCCTACGAGCAGTACTTC. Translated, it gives CASSLSSGSSYEQYF.